A selection of T cell receptor beta chains follows, all from one sample in a study of CD8+CD57+ T cells in acquired aplastic anemia. TCRdb independently ran MiXCR on the reads; one entry per CDR3 protein. The table records roughly 150,000 distinct CDR3 sequences, around 48% of them present only once. Source material: sorted CD4+, CD8+, or CD8+CD57+ T cells (not recorded which) from PBMCs. These receptor sequences come from a human donor with aplastic anemia. CDR3s include the opening cysteine and the closing phenylalanine or tryptophan.

>TRBV6-1|TRBJ2-2|13
CASTISNTGELFF
>TRBV12-3/TRBV12-4|TRBJ1-6|12
CASSLINSPLHF
>TRBV19|TRBJ2-4|16
CASSIDGREIKNIQYF
>TRBV3-1|TRBJ2-7|19
CASSQDTGPGQGGSYEQYF
>TRBV11-3|TRBJ2-1|17
CASSSLAGTGTSYEQFF
>TRBV5-1|TRBJ2-2|16
CASSFLAGVDTGELFF
>TRBV20-1|TRBJ2-1|14
CSALLAGRDNEQFF
>TRBV6-1|TRBJ2-3|16
CAGSTEREGPTDTQYF
>TRBV29-1|TRBJ2-1|12
CSLGSKYNEQFF
>TRBV24-1|TRBJ2-2|17
CATSDPLGGADTGELFF
>TRBV20-1|TRBJ2-2|12
CSARTDTGELFF